The 4 T cell receptor beta chains below all came from one sample that was sequenced in a study of cytomegalovirus exposure and HLA in healthy donors. PCR was performed using 60 Vbeta and 13 Jbeta primers. Sequencing used immunoSEQ multiplex PCR; TCRdb keeps in-frame clones, though not all of them. The sample has 130,000 or so clones, approximately 78% seen once. Sequencing used PBMCs. These receptors all come from a man between 18 and 29 years old in good health and CMV-seropositive.

The V and J genes are TRBV19 and TRBJ1-1; D is uncertain. Looked up from germline, CDR1 is LNHDA and CDR2 is SQIVND (reference sequence). V gave up 3 bases and J gave up 1 base, with 6 bases separating them. This CDR3 is 13 amino acids long. CDR3 DNA sequence: TGTGCCAGTAGTATCTACAGGAACACTGAAGCTTTCTTT. Translation gives CASSIYRNTEAFF.

The J gene is TRBJ1-6, the V gene TRBV27; 8 bases match TRBD1. This CDR3 is built from 14 residues. Losses at the gene ends were 8 bases for V and 10 bases for J; bases not matched to a gene: 10. Per the germline V gene, CDR1 is MNHEY and CDR2 is SMNVEV (reference sequence). The CDR3 coding sequence is TGTGCCAGCTCCCTGGACAGGGTAGTATCACCCCTCCACTTT. This codes for CASSLDRVVSPLHF.

This chain connects TRBV2 to TRBJ2-1, with 7 bases lining up with TRBD2. Losses at the gene ends were 6 bases for V and 10 bases for J; bases not matched to a gene: 12. Germline V gene lookup returns CDR1 SNHLY and CDR2 FYNNEI. This CDR3 is 14 amino acids long. The CDR3 sequence: CASRENPRGGEQFF. The CDR3 nucleotides read TGTGCCAGCAGGGAGAATCCTCGGGGAGGGGAGCAGTTCTTC. The full variable domain, in which reference TRBV2 and TRBJ2-1 provide the parts outside the CDR3, is EPEVTQTPSHQVTQMGQEVILRCVPISNHLYFYWYRQILGQKVEFLVSFYNNEISEKSEIFDDQFSVERPDGSNFTLKIRSTKLEDSAMYFCASRENPRGGEQFFGPGTRLTVL.

This clone was found a few times. This chain links TRBV27 with TRBJ2-7, with 10 nucleotides matching TRBD1. Germline-derived CDR1 and CDR2 are MNHEY and SMNVEV (reference sequence). This CDR3 is 14 amino acids long. V trimming: 5 bases; J trimming: 6 bases; junction bases outside the gene matches: 7. In DNA, the CDR3 is TGTGCCAGCAGTCACGACAGGGGGCAGGGCGAGCAGTACTTC. Translation: CASSHDRGQGEQYF.